The clone carrying this T cell receptor (beta chain) was picked up one time. The donors were part of the validation cohort, which consisted of under 150 subjects and was separate from the first cohort of about 650 subjects. The record originates from a study of cytomegalovirus exposure and HLA in healthy donors. In germline, CDR1 is SNHLY, CDR2 FYNNEI. The germline V and J ends were trimmed by 5 bases and 7 bases, with 12 bases remaining between them. The CDR3 length is 13 residues. Produced via immunoSEQ multiplex PCR; TCRdb's table is partial and in-frame only. Of more than 200,000 clones listed, roughly 87% are singletons.

This sequence joins TRBV2 and TRBJ2-1; D perhaps matches TRBD1 (6 bases). Sequenced: PBMCs. The origin of this receptor is a man between 18 and 29 years old in good health and CMV-seropositive. The CDR3 DNA reads as TGTGCCAGCAGTAGGACAGTAACTAATGAGCAGTTCTTC. It specifies CASSRTVTNEQFF. The variable domain in full, with the rest retrieved from reference TRBV2 and TRBJ2-1, is EPEVTQTPSHQVTQMGQEVILRCVPISNHLYFYWYRQILGQKVEFLVSFYNNEISEKSEIFDDQFSVERPDGSNFTLKIRSTKLEDSAMYFCASSRTVTNEQFFGPGTRLTVL.